This entry features one TCR beta chain sequence. This sample is drawn from a study of blood T cell repertoires in COVID-19. Study details: Donors in the United States, Italy and Spain gave samples during acute or convalescent COVID-19. The cDNA or gDNA used as material had been derived from T cells, B-cell-depleted T cells, or PBMCs.

Germline V gene data show CDR1 as SEHNR and CDR2 as FQNEAQ (reference sequence). V was pared by 2 bases and J by 0 bases, with 15 bases between. The CDR3 extends over 17 amino acids. In the original analysis: How many nucleated cells were present was estimated from reference gene primer amplification. Sequenced by immunoSEQ multiplex PCR; TCRdb stores in-frame clones only, minus some. V and J calls and clone size are those listed in that table; D and trimming were worked out from the DNA. Of fewer than 150,000 clones detected, 88% appear once; the ten largest clones hold under 12%. The V call is TRBV7-9, the J call TRBJ2-3; possible D gene TRBD2, 6 bases. Source material: peripheral blood. The clonotype originates from a man in his fifties with active or convalescent COVID-19. The CDR3 sequence: CASSLLGTFQSTDTQYF. In DNA form, the CDR3 reads TGTGCCAGCAGCTTACTGGGGACTTTCCAGAGCACAGATACGCAGTATTTT.